Presented here are 15 T cell receptor beta chains from one specimen sequenced in a study of shared clonotypes between healthy human individuals. Libraries were prepared by immunoSEQ multiplex PCR; TCRdb keeps only in-frame clonotypes and omits some of them. The sample has approximately 2.4 million clones, almost 96% seen once; the top ten hold roughly 0.13%. The sample was naive CD4+ T cells sorted from blood. As for subset: CD45RA+ positively selected. These receptors were obtained from a man aged 18 to 29 in good health.

The J gene is TRBJ2-7, the V gene TRBV28, with D perhaps TRBD1 (6 bases). V shed 5 bases and J shed 6 bases, with 14 bases lying between them. The CDR3 extends over 13 amino acids. CDR1 MDHEN and CDR2 SYDVKM come from the germline V gene. The CDR3 here is CASSNTDSAEQYF. The CDR3 region has the DNA TGTGCCAGCAGTAATACGGACAGTGCCGAGCAGTACTTC.

V is TRBV25-1 and J is TRBJ2-7; 10 bases are shared with TRBD2. Trimming removed 5 bases from V and 4 bases from J; junction bases left unmatched: 8. The CDR3 has 15 residues. The germline CDR1 and CDR2 sequences are MGHDK and SYGVNS. The CDR3 spells CASSPSGGAGYEQYF. Written as DNA, the CDR3 is TGTGCCAGCAGTCCCAGCGGGGGGGCCGGGTACGAGCAGTACTTC.

This clone appeared once. This same CDR3 is encoded by further DNA sequences in the sample. V is TRBV2 and J is TRBJ1-1; no reliable D call. V gave up 2 bases and J gave up 0 bases, with 4 bases separating them. This CDR3 region has 13 residues. CDR1 is SNHLY and CDR2 is FYNNEI in the germline V gene. CDR3 sequence: CASSESLNTEAFF. CDR3 nucleotide sequence: TGTGCCAGCAGTGAAAGCTTGAACACTGAAGCTTTCTTT.

The V gene is TRBV5-4, the J gene TRBJ1-4, with 10 bases aligning to TRBD1. CDR1 is SGHNT, CDR2 YYREEE, per germline (reference sequence). This CDR3 has 17 residues. V shed 5 bases and J 0 bases; nucleotides not matched to a gene: 7. The CDR3 DNA follows: TGTGCCAGCAGTTCACCGGGACAGGGGACAACTAATGAAAAACTGTTTTTT. Amino acid sequence: CASSSPGQGTTNEKLFF.

Concerning this clone itself: The same CDR3 can be traced to other DNA sequences in this sample. The chain carries TRBV5-1 and TRBJ1-1, with 7 bases lining up with TRBD1. J lost 1 base, V lost 5 bases, and 2 bases had no gene match. CDR3 length equals 13 residues. Germline CDR1 reads SGHRS; CDR2 reads YFSETQ. The CDR3 reads CASREGANTEAFF. CDR3 nucleotides: TGCGCCAGCAGGGAGGGGGCGAACACTGAAGCTTTCTTT.

The table lists this clone with a few counts. The chain employs TRBV10-1 and TRBJ2-7; 10 nucleotides line up with TRBD1. This CDR3 region has 15 residues. V was clipped by 6 bases and J by 7 bases; unmatched bases: 12. The germline CDR1 and CDR2 sequences are WNHNN and SYGVQD (reference sequence). In nucleotides, the CDR3 is TGCGCCAGCAGCGACTCCGGGACAGGGGAAGAGGAGCAGTACTTC. It yields the protein CASSDSGTGEEEQYF.

The chain carries TRBV2 and TRBJ1-6; TRBD1 matches at 8 bases. The CDR3 runs 15 residues. Germline CDR1 and CDR2: SNHLY and FYNNEI. J gave up 5 bases and V 7 bases, and 7 bases lay outside the gene matches. CDR3 residues: CASILQGGNNSPLHF. The CDR3 DNA reads as TGTGCCAGCATTTTACAGGGGGGAAATAATTCACCCCTCCACTTT.

This clone was seen just once. The V gene is TRBV29-1, the J gene TRBJ2-1; D is unclear. Germline assignment: CDR1 SQVTM and CDR2 ANQGSEA. The CDR3 consists of 10 residues. The V end lost 7 bases, the J end lost 5 bases, and 6 bases lay between the germline ends. CDR3 in amino acids: CSATNNEQFF. DNA of the CDR3: TGCAGCGCCACAAACAATGAGCAGTTCTTC.

Remarks on this clone: Other DNA sequences of this sample code for an identical CDR3. The chain combines TRBV5-6 with TRBJ1-1; 8 bases are a match to TRBD1. This CDR3 comprises 14 residues. In germline, CDR1 is SGHDT, CDR2 YYEEEE. The ends lost 3 bases at V and 1 base at J; junction bases unmatched: 2. This CDR3 reads CASSSDRGNTEAFF. The CDR3 DNA follows: TGTGCCAGCAGCTCAGACAGGGGGAACACTGAAGCTTTCTTT.

The CDR3 DNA reads as TGTGCCAGCTCACCCGCACTGCAGCAGCCCCAGCATTTT. Protein product: CASSPALQQPQHF. The chain combines TRBV18 with TRBJ1-5, with D uncertain. This CDR3 is built from 13 residues. The germline V gene has CDR1 KGHSH and CDR2 LQKENI. The V end lost 3 bases, the J end lost 7 bases, and 10 bases lay between the germline ends.

The chain combines TRBV5-1 with TRBJ1-2, with a possible D match to TRBD1 (5 bases). CDR1 and CDR2 from the germline V gene are SGHRS and YFSETQ. CDR3 length: 18 residues. The germline V and J ends were trimmed by 0 bases and 4 bases, with 22 bases remaining between them. This CDR3 reads CASSLEGGTPIAGYGYTF. The CDR3 DNA reads as TGCGCCAGCAGCTTGGAGGGTGGGACCCCGATCGCGGGCTATGGCTACACCTTC. Looking up the rest from reference TRBV5-1 and TRBJ1-2 gives the full variable domain: KAGVTQTPRYLIKTRGQQVTLSCSPISGHRSVSWYQQTPGQGLQFLFEYFSETQRNKGNFPGRFSGRQFSNSRSEMNVSTLELGDSALYLCASSLEGGTPIAGYGYTFGSGTRLTVV.

The chain has TRBV2 and TRBJ1-4, with 11 bases fitting TRBD1. J gave up 4 bases and V 2 bases, and 9 bases lay outside the gene matches. The CDR3 covers 18 residues. CDR1 is SNHLY, CDR2 FYNNEI, per germline. The CDR3 DNA sequence: TGTGCCAGCAGTGAACGCCCGGGACAGGGGGACAATAATGAAAAACTGTTTTTT. Its protein product is CASSERPGQGDNNEKLFF.

A remark on this clone: The same CDR3 also results from other DNA sequences found in this sample. V is TRBV10-3 and J is TRBJ2-5; D is perhaps TRBD1 (7 bases). Between the trimmed V and J ends, which lost 0 bases and 4 bases, there was a span of 12 bases. Per the germline V gene, CDR1 is ENHRY and CDR2 is SYGVKD. The CDR3 has 15 amino acids. The CDR3 loop reads CAISESRQGGETQYF. The CDR3, as DNA: TGTGCCATCAGTGAGTCAAGACAGGGAGGAGAGACCCAGTACTTC.

J is TRBJ1-3 and V is TRBV4-1; no clear D gene. V lost 1 base, J lost 2 bases, and 9 bases lay in between. The germline V gene has CDR1 MGHRA and CDR2 YSYEKL. The CDR3 extends over 15 amino acids. The CDR3 coding sequence is TGCGCCAGCAGCCAAGTAGCGGCAACTGGAAACACCATATATTTT. This sequence encodes CASSQVAATGNTIYF.

This chain connects TRBV6-5 to TRBJ1-3; the match to TRBD1 covers 10 bases. This CDR3 contains 14 residues. Germline values: CDR1 MNHEY, CDR2 SVGAGI. J was trimmed by 2 bases and V by 8 bases; bases with no gene match: 3. The CDR3 region is CASWDRGTGNTIYF. The CDR3 DNA is TGTGCCAGCTGGGACAGGGGAACTGGAAACACCATATATTTT.